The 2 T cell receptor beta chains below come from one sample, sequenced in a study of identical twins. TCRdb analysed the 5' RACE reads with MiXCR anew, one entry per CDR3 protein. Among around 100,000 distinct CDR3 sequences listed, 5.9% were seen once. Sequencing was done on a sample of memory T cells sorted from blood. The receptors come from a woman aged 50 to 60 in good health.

CDR3 region: CASSVLPGGDTQYF. The CDR3 DNA reads as TGTGCCAGCAGTGTTCTCCCGGGAGGAGATACGCAGTATTTT. The V gene is TRBV6-4, the J gene TRBJ2-3, with TRBD2 matching over 7 bases. The germline V gene encodes CDR1 MRHNA and CDR2 SNTAGT. The CDR3 extends over 14 amino acids. The V segment lost 4 bases and the J segment 5 bases; nucleotides outside the gene matches: 6.

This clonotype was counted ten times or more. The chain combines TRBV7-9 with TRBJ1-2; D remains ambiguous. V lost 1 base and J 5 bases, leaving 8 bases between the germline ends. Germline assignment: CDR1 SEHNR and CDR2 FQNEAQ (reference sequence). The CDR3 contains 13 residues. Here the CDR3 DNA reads TGTGCCAGCAGCTTAGACAGTCGATATGGCTACACCTTC. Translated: CASSLDSRYGYTF. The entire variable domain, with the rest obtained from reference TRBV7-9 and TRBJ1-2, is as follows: DTGVSQNPRHKITKRGQNVTFRCDPISEHNRLYWYRQTLGQGPEFLTYFQNEAQLEKSRLLSDRFSAERPKGSFSTLEIQRTEQGDSAMYLCASSLDSRYGYTFGSGTRLTVV.